These 4 T cell receptor beta chains originate from one sample sequenced in a study of CD8 T cells in ankylosing spondylitis. Study-level results: Among TCR beta sequences, a motif of eight highly homologous variants appeared characteristic of ankylosing spondylitis blood.

TCRdb passed the 5' RACE reads through MiXCR, listing each CDR3 protein once. The table includes approximately 220,000 distinct CDR3 sequences, roughly 18% detected once. Their antigen targets remain unknown. Sequenced sample: blood, either unsorted or a sorted T cell fraction (not recorded which). The source is a male donor with ankylosing spondylitis.

This clonotype appeared a few times. The chain links TRBV4-1 to TRBJ2-3; 7 bases are shared with TRBD2. V was pared by 1 base and J by 5 bases, with 9 bases of the junction left unmatched. There are 16 residues in the CDR3. Looked up from germline, CDR1 is MGHRA and CDR2 is YSYEKL. The chain's CDR3 is CASSQASRTSLDTQYF. CDR3 bases: TGCGCCAGCAGCCAAGCGAGCAGGACTAGTCTAGATACGCAGTATTTT.

This clonotype was counted a few times. This chain connects TRBV7-9 to TRBJ2-2; D is uncertain. V lost 4 bases and J 2 bases, leaving 14 bases between the germline ends. Germline V CDR1 and CDR2: SEHNR, FQNEAQ (reference sequence). CDR3 length equals 16 residues. The CDR3 loop reads CASSSTGRINTGELFF. For the CDR3, the DNA is TGTGCCAGCAGCTCCACCGGACGGATCAACACCGGGGAGCTGTTTTTT.

This chain connects TRBV6-2 or TRBV6-3 to TRBJ2-2; 12 bases map to TRBD2. CDR1 and CDR2 from the germline V gene are MNHEY and SVGEGT. There are 18 residues in the CDR3. V was clipped by 2 bases and J by 4 bases; unmatched bases: 8. The CDR3 loop is CASSYPSGGAEITGELFF. CDR3 sequence (DNA): TGTGCCAGCAGTTACCCTAGCGGGGGGGCCGAGATCACCGGGGAGCTGTTTTTT.

CDR3 sequence (DNA): TGCGCCAGCAGCCTCAGCGGGGGGTCTCCTAATCAGCCCCAGCATTTT. This codes for CASSLSGGSPNQPQHF. This sequence joins TRBV4-1 and TRBJ1-5, with D tentatively TRBD1 (5 bases). The ends were cut back, 4 bases at V and 4 bases at J, with 17 bases in the middle. The CDR3 length is 16 residues. Germline V gene sequence: CDR1 MGHRA, CDR2 YSYEKL.